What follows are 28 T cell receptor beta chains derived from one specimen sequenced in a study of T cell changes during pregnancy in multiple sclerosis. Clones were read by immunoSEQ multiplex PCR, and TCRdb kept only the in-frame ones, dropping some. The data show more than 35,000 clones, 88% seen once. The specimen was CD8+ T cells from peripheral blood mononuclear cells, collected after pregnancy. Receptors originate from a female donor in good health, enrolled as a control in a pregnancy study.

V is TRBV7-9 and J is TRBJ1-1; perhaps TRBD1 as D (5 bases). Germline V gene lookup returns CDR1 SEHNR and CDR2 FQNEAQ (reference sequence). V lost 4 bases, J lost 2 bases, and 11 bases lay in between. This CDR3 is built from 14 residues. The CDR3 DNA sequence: TGTGCCAGCAGCTGGAAGACAGCCAACACTGAAGCTTTCTTT. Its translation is CASSWKTANTEAFF.

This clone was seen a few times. In DNA form, the CDR3 reads TGCGCCAGCAGCCAACGGACAGGGCGGAACACTGAAGCTTTCTTT. Protein sequence: CASSQRTGRNTEAFF. The rearrangement joins TRBV4-1 to TRBJ1-1; the match to TRBD1 covers 8 bases. There are 15 residues in the CDR3. Germline V gives CDR1 MGHRA, CDR2 YSYEKL. V shed 2 bases and J 1 base; nucleotides not matched to a gene: 3.

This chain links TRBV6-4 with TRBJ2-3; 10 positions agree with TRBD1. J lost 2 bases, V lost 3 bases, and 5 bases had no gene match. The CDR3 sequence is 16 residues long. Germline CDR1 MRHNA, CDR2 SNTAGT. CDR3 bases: TGTGCCAGCAGTGAGGGACAGGGGTCATACACAGATACGCAGTATTTT. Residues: CASSEGQGSYTDTQYF.

The CDR3 nucleotides read TGCGCCAGCAGCCAAAATACCCTCAAAAGACAGGGTTACAATGAGCAGTTCTTC. Encoded protein: CASSQNTLKRQGYNEQFF. The V and J genes are TRBV4-1 and TRBJ2-1, with 7 positions matching TRBD1. With 2 bases clipped from V and 4 bases from J, the junction kept 14 bases outside the gene matches. Germline V lookup: CDR1 MGHRA, CDR2 YSYEKL. The CDR3 is 18 residues long.

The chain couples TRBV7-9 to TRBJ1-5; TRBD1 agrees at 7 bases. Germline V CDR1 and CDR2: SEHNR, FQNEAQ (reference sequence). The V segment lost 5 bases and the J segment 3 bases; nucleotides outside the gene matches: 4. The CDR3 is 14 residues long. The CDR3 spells CASSRGQINQPQHF. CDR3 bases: TGTGCCAGCAGCCGGGGACAGATCAATCAGCCCCAGCATTTT.

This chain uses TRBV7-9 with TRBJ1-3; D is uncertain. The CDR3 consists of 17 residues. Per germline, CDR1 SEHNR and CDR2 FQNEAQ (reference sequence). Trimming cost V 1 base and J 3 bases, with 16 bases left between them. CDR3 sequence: CASSLDANSFSGNTIYF. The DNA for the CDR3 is TGTGCCAGCAGCTTAGACGCGAATAGCTTCAGTGGAAACACCATATATTTT.

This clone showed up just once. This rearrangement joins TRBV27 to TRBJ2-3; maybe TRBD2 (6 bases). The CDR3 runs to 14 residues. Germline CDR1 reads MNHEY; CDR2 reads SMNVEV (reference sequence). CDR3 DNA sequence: TGTGCGAGCTCCCCCCGGGGGACGAGAGATACGCAGTATTTT. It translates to CASSPRGTRDTQYF.

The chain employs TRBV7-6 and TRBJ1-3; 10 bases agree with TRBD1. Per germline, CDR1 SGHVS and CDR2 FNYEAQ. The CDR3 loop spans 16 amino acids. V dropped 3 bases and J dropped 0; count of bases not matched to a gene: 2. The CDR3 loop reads CASSLRQGASGNTIYF. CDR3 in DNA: TGTGCCAGCAGCTTGAGACAGGGGGCCTCTGGAAACACCATATATTTT.

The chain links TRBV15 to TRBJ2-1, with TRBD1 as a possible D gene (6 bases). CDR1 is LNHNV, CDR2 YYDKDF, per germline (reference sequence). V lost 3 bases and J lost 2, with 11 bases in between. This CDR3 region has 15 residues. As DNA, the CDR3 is TGTGCCACCAGCAGGGGGGCCGATACCTACAATGAGCAGTTCTTC. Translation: CATSRGADTYNEQFF.

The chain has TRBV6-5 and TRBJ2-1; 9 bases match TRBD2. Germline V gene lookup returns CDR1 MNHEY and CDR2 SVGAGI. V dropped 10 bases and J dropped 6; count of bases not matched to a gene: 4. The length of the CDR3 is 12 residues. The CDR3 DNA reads TGTGCCATCCAACTAGCGGGCAATGAGCAGTTCTTC. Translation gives CAIQLAGNEQFF.

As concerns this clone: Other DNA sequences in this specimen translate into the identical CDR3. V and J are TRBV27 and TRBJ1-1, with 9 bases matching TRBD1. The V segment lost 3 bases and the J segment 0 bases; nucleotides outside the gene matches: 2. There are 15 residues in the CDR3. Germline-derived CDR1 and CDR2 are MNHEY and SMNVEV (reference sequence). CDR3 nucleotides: TGTGCCAGCAGTTTGACAGGGGGTATGAACACTGAAGCTTTCTTT. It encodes CASSLTGGMNTEAFF.

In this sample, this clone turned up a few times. CDR3 nucleotide sequence: TGTGCCAGTAGAGGAGCGCGGAACACTGAAGCTTTCTTT. Its translation: CASRGARNTEAFF. The chain combines TRBV19 with TRBJ1-1; D remains ambiguous. The CDR3 totals 13 residues. V was pared by 6 bases and J by 1 base, with 9 bases between. The V gene's germline CDR1 is LNHDA and CDR2 SQIVND (reference sequence).

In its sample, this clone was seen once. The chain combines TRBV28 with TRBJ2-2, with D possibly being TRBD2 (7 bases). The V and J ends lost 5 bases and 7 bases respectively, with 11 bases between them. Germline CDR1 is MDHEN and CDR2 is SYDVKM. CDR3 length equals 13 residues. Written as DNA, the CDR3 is TGTGCCAGCAGTGCGGGGGCGCTCGGGGAGCTGTTTTTT. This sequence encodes CASSAGALGELFF. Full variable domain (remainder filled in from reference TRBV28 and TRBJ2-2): DVKVTQSSRYLVKRTGEKVFLECVQDMDHENMFWYRQDPGLGLRLIYFSYDVKMKEKGDIPEGYSVSREKKERFSLILESASTNQTSMYLCASSAGALGELFFGEGSRLTVL.

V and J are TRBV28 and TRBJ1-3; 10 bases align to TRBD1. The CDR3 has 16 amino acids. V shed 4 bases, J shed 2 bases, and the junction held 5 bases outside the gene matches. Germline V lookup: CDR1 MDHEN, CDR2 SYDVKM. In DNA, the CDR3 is TGTGCCAGCAGTTACGACAGGGGGCGTACTGGAAACACCATATATTTT. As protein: CASSYDRGRTGNTIYF.

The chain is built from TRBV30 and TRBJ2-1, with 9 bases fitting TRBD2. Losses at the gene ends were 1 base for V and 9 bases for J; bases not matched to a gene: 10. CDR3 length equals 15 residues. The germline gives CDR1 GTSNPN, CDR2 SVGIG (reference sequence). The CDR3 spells CAWSAGRGGLGEQFF. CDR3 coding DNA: TGTGCCTGGAGTGCGGGGCGGGGGGGCCTCGGTGAGCAGTTCTTC. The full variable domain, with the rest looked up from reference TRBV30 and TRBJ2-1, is SQTIHQWPATLVQPVGSPLSLECTVEGTSNPNLYWYRQAAGRGLQLLFYSVGIGQISSEVPQNLSASRPQDRQFILSSKKLLLSDSGFYLCAWSAGRGGLGEQFFGPGTRLTVL.

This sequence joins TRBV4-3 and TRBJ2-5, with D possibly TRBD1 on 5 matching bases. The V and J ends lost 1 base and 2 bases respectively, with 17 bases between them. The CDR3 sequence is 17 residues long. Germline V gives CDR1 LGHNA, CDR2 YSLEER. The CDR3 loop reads CASSQGAGPVPQETQYF. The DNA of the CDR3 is TGCGCCAGCAGCCAAGGAGCAGGGCCAGTCCCTCAAGAGACCCAGTACTTC.

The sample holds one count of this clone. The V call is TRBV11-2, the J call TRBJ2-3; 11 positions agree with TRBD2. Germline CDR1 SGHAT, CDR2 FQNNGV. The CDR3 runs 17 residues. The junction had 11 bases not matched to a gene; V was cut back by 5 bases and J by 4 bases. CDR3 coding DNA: TGTGCCAGCAGCACAGGTCGACTAGCGGGGCCTGCAGATACGCAGTATTTT. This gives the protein CASSTGRLAGPADTQYF.

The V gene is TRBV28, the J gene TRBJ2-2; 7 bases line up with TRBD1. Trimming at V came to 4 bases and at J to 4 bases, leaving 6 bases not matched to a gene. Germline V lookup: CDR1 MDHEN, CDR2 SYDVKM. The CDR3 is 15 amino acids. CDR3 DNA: TGTGCCAGCAGTTCGAGTGACAGGGCCACCGGGGAGCTGTTTTTT. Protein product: CASSSSDRATGELFF.

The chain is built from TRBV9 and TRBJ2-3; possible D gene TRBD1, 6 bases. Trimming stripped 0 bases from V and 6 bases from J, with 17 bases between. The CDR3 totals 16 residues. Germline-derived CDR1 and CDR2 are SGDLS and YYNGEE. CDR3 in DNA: TGTGCCAGCAGCGTAGGCGACAGGCCAAATCGTGATACGCAGTATTTT. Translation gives CASSVGDRPNRDTQYF.

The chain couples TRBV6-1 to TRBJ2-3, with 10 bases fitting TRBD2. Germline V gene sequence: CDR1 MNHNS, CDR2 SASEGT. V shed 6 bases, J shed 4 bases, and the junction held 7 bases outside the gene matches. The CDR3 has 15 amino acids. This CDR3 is CASSGSGGASDTQYF. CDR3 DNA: TGTGCCAGCAGCGGGAGCGGGGGGGCTTCAGATACGCAGTATTTT.

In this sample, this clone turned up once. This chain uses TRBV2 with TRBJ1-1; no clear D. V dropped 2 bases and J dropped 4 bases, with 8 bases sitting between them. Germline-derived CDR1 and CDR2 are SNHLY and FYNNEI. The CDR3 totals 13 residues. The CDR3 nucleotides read TGTGCCAGCAGTGAAAGGTCGGGCACTGAAGCTTTCTTT. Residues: CASSERSGTEAFF.

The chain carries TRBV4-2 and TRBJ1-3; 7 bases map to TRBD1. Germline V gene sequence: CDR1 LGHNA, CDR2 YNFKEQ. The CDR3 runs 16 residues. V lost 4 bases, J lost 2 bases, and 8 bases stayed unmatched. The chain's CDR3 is CASSLSETGAGNTIYF. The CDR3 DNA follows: TGTGCCAGCAGCCTAAGCGAAACAGGGGCTGGAAACACCATATATTTT.

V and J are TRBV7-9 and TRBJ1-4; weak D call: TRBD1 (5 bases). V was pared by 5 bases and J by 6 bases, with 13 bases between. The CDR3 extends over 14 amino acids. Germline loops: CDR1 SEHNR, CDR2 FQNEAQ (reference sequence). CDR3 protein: CASSDITGYEKLFF. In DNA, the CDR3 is TGTGCCAGCAGCGATATTACAGGTTATGAAAAACTGTTTTTT.

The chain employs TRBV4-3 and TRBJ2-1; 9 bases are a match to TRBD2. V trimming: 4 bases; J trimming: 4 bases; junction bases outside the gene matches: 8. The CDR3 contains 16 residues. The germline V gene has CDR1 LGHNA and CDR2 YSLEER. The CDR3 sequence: CASSRGGGVNYNEQFF. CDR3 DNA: TGCGCCAGCAGCCGGGGCGGGGGGGTTAATTACAATGAGCAGTTCTTC.

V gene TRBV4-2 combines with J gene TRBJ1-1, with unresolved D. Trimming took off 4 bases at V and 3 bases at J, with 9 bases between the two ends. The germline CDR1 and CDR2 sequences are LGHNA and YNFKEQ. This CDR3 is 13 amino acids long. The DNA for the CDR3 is TGTGCCAGCAGCCCCTGGAGGGACACTGAAGCTTTCTTT. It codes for CASSPWRDTEAFF.

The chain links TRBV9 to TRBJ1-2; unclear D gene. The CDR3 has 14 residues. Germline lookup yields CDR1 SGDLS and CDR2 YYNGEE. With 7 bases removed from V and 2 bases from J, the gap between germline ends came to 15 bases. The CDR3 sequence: CASSSGDFNYGYTF. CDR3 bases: TGTGCCAGCTCTTCCGGGGATTTCAACTATGGCTACACCTTC. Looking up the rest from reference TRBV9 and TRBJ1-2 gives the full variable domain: DSGVTQTPKHLITATGQRVTLRCSPRSGDLSVYWYQQSLDQGLQFLIQYYNGEERAKGNILERFSAQQFPDLHSELNLSSLELGDSALYFCASSSGDFNYGYTFGSGTRLTVV.

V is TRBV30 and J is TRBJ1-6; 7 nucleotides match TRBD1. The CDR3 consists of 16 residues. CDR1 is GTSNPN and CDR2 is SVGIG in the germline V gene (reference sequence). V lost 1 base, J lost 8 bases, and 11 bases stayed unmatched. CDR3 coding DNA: TGTGCCTGGAGTGCTCCCGAGGGGGCACAATATTCACCCCTCCACTTT. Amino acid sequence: CAWSAPEGAQYSPLHF.

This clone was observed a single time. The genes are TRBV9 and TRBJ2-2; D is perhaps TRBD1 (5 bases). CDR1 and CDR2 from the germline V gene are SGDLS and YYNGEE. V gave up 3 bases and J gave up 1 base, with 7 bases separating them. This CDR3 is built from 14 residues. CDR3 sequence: CASSETGNTGELFF. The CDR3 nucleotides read TGTGCCAGCAGCGAAACAGGGAACACCGGGGAGCTGTTTTTT.